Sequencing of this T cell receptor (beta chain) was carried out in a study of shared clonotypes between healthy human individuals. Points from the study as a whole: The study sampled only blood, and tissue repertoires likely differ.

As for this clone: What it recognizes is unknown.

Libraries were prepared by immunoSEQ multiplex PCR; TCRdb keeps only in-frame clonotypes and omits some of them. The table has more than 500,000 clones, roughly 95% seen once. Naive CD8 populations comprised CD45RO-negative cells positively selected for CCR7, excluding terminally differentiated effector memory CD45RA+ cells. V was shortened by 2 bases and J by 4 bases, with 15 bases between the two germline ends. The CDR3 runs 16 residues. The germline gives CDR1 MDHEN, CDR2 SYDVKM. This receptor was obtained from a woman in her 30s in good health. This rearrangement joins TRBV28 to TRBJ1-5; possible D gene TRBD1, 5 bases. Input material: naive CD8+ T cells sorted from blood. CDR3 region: CASSLGARGWNQPQHF. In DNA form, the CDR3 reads TGTGCCAGCAGTTTAGGGGCGCGGGGATGGAATCAGCCCCAGCATTTT. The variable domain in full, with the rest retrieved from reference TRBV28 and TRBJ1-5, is DVKVTQSSRYLVKRTGEKVFLECVQDMDHENMFWYRQDPGLGLRLIYFSYDVKMKEKGDIPEGYSVSREKKERFSLILESASTNQTSMYLCASSLGARGWNQPQHFGDGTRLSIL.